Listed here are 18 T cell receptor beta chains from one sample, sequenced in a study of identifying expanded T cells in peripheral blood. Sequencing was performed with immunoSEQ multiplex PCR; in TCRdb, only in-frame clones are kept and a portion is missing. The data show over 45,000 clones, with approximately 80% seen just once and approximately 17% held by the top ten. The sequencing sample was made of blood. These receptors all stem from a person between 18 and 75 years old in good health.

The chain uses TRBV19 and TRBJ2-3; D gene ambiguous. CDR1 is LNHDA and CDR2 is SQIVND in the germline V gene (reference sequence). The CDR3 loop spans 14 amino acids. Trimming left V 3 bases short and J 2 bases short, with 9 bases between. The CDR3 DNA is TGTGCCAGTAGTATCGGGCCCGTCACAGATACGCAGTATTTT. It translates to CASSIGPVTDTQYF.

The chain recombines TRBV5-4 with TRBJ1-1; D remains unclear. The ends were cut back, 0 bases at V and 2 bases at J, with 11 bases in the middle. CDR1 is SGHNT and CDR2 is YYREEE in the germline V gene (reference sequence). CDR3 length: 15 amino acids. The CDR3 DNA follows: TGTGCCAGCAGCTTGGAAATTTTGGGTAACACTGAAGCTTTCTTT. Translating it yields CASSLEILGNTEAFF.

This clone has only one observation. The chain combines TRBV28 with TRBJ1-2; 7 positions agree with TRBD1. CDR3 length: 17 residues. Germline lookup yields CDR1 MDHEN and CDR2 SYDVKM. V lost 8 bases and J lost 0; bases outside the gene matches: 15. The CDR3 spells CASGRRQGEGTNYGYTF. In DNA, the CDR3 is TGTGCCAGCGGGCGAAGACAGGGAGAGGGGACTAACTATGGCTACACCTTC.

J is TRBJ2-3 and V is TRBV9; D not certain. The CDR3 extends over 13 amino acids. Trimming took off 4 bases at V and 4 bases at J, with 10 bases between the two ends. Germline-derived CDR1 and CDR2 are SGDLS and YYNGEE. The CDR3 is CASSSQVADTQYF. Here the CDR3 DNA reads TGTGCCAGCAGCTCCCAGGTGGCAGATACGCAGTATTTT.

This clone was recorded once. J is TRBJ1-5 and V is TRBV2, with 8 bases matching TRBD1. Per germline, CDR1 SNHLY and CDR2 FYNNEI. CDR3 length: 14 amino acids. Trimming cost V 7 bases and J 6 bases; bases outside gene matches: 8. In DNA, the CDR3 is TGTGCCAGCACAGGACAGGGAGGGAGTCAGCCCCAGCATTTT. It is translated as CASTGQGGSQPQHF.

The chain joins TRBV25-1 to TRBJ2-1, with D possibly matching TRBD2 (6 bases). The CDR3 consists of 16 residues. The germline V gene encodes CDR1 MGHDK and CDR2 SYGVNS. Trimming removed 6 bases from V and 3 bases from J, with 18 bases in between. The CDR3: CASREAGGPNYNEQFF. CDR3 bases: TGTGCCAGCAGAGAAGCGGGCGGGCCCAACTACAATGAGCAGTTCTTC.

The chain links TRBV6-5 to TRBJ1-2; D might be TRBD1 (5 bases). The germline gives CDR1 MNHEY, CDR2 SVGAGI. Trimming removed 2 bases from V and 6 bases from J, with 10 bases in between. The CDR3 is made up of 13 amino acids. The CDR3 DNA is TGTGCCAGCAGTTACCCCCGGGGCGATGGCTACACCTTC. The encoded protein is CASSYPRGDGYTF.

The J gene is TRBJ2-2, the V gene TRBV14; possibly TRBD1 or TRBD2 for D (6 bases each). This CDR3 has 13 residues. Trimming took 5 bases from V and 7 from J, leaving 11 bases between them. CDR1 is SGHDN, CDR2 FVKESK, per germline. CDR3 nucleotides: TGTGCCAGCAGCGGAGGGGGGAACGGGGAGCTGTTTTTT. Amino acid sequence: CASSGGGNGELFF.

J is TRBJ2-1 and V is TRBV15; D is possibly TRBD1 or TRBD2 (5 bases each). Per germline, CDR1 LNHNV and CDR2 YYDKDF (reference sequence). V was cut by 5 bases and J by 8 bases, with 19 bases left in between. This CDR3 has 15 residues. CDR3 amino acids: CATSDRGGGSYEQFF. CDR3 DNA: TGTGCCACCAGCGACAGAGGAGGAGGTAGCTATGAGCAGTTCTTC.

V usage is TRBV5-8 and J usage is TRBJ1-2; D perhaps matches TRBD1 (5 bases). This CDR3 spans 14 amino acids. Germline CDR1 and CDR2: SGHTS and YDEGEE. V dropped 4 bases and J dropped 2 bases, with 12 bases sitting between them. The CDR3 DNA reads TGTGCCAGCAGCCCGGGACTGCTCAACTATGGCTACACCTTC. As protein: CASSPGLLNYGYTF.

This clone appeared a few times. The V and J genes are TRBV15 and TRBJ2-7; 10 bases match TRBD1. V shed 0 bases, J shed 7 bases, and the junction held 9 bases outside the gene matches. The CDR3 is 16 amino acids. Germline assignment: CDR1 LNHNV and CDR2 YYDKDF (reference sequence). CDR3 DNA sequence: TGTGCCACCAGCAGAGAGGCGGGACAGGGGTTTGAGGAGCAGTACTTC. Its translation is CATSREAGQGFEEQYF.

The chain has TRBV6-5 and TRBJ1-6; D is undetermined. Germline CDR1 and CDR2: MNHEY and SVGAGI. V lost 2 bases, J lost 8 bases, and 13 bases lay in between. The CDR3 is 15 residues long. The CDR3 region has the DNA TGTGCCAGCAGTTACGCTGAAGGAGGAGATTCACCCCTCCACTTT. Translating gives CASSYAEGGDSPLHF.

This clone showed up just once. The chain carries TRBV4-1 and TRBJ2-5; TRBD1 aligns across 8 bases. The germline V gene has CDR1 MGHRA and CDR2 YSYEKL. After removal of 4 bases from V and 5 bases from J, the junction contained 6 bases not matched to a gene. CDR3 size: 14 residues. This chain's CDR3 is CASSLDRAGETQYF. DNA of the CDR3: TGCGCCAGCAGCCTGGACAGGGCAGGGGAGACCCAGTACTTC.

The rearrangement uses TRBV4-1 and TRBJ2-2, with D perhaps being TRBD1 or TRBD2 (5 bases each). Germline V gene lookup returns CDR1 MGHRA and CDR2 YSYEKL. CDR3 size: 14 residues. The V gene lost 1 base and the J gene lost 7 bases, with 10 bases spanning the gap. The chain's CDR3 is CASSQGGALGELFF. The CDR3 DNA reads TGCGCCAGCAGCCAAGGAGGGGCCCTCGGGGAGCTGTTTTTT.

The chain joins TRBV30 to TRBJ1-6, with 7 nucleotides matching TRBD1. The CDR3 totals 13 residues. After removal of 4 bases from V and 10 bases from J, the junction contained 7 bases not matched to a gene. Germline V lookup: CDR1 GTSNPN, CDR2 SVGIG (reference sequence). The CDR3 here is CAWTRQGGSPLHF. The CDR3, as DNA: TGTGCCTGGACCCGACAGGGAGGATCACCCCTCCACTTT.

The genes are TRBV2 and TRBJ2-6; 9 positions match TRBD1. After removal of 7 bases from V and 3 bases from J, the junction contained 7 bases not matched to a gene. Per the germline V gene, CDR1 is SNHLY and CDR2 is FYNNEI. The length of the CDR3 is 16 residues. CDR3 in DNA: TGTGCCAGCATTGGGACAGGGCAAGGTGGGGCCAACGTCCTGACTTTC. Its protein product is CASIGTGQGGANVLTF.

This clone was counted between two and nine times. The rearrangement links TRBV9 to TRBJ1-1, with D possibly matching TRBD1 (5 bases). V was shortened by 4 bases and J by 1 base, with 17 bases between the two germline ends. CDR1 and CDR2 from the germline V gene are SGDLS and YYNGEE. This CDR3 is 16 amino acids long. The CDR3: CASSRQPGGENTEAFF. In DNA, the CDR3 is TGTGCCAGCAGCCGTCAGCCCGGGGGGGAGAACACTGAAGCTTTCTTT.

The J gene is TRBJ1-1, the V gene TRBV28; TRBD1 is a possible D gene (6 bases). The V end lost 7 bases, the J end lost 0 bases, and 12 bases lay between the germline ends. CDR1 is MDHEN and CDR2 is SYDVKM in the germline V gene. The CDR3 extends over 14 amino acids. CDR3 nucleotide sequence: TGTGCCAGCATTGGGGGGCCCATGAACACTGAAGCTTTCTTT. The encoded protein is CASIGGPMNTEAFF.